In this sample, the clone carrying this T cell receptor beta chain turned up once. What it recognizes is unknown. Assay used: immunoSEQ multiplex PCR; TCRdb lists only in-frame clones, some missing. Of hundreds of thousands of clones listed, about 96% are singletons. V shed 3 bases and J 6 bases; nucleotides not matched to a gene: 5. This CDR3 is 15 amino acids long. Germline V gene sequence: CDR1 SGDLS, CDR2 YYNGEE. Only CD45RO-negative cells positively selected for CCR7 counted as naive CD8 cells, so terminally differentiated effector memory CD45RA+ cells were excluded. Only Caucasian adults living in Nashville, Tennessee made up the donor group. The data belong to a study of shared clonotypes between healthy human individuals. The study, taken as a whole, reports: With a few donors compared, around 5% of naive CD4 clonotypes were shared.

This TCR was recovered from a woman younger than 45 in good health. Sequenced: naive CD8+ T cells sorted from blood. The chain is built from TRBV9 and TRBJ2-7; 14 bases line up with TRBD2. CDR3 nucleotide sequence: TGTGCCAGCAGCGGAGCCGGGACTAGCGGGAGCGAGCAGTACTTC. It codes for CASSGAGTSGSEQYF. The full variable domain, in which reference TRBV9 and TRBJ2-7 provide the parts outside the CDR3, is DSGVTQTPKHLITATGQRVTLRCSPRSGDLSVYWYQQSLDQGLQFLIQYYNGEERAKGNILERFSAQQFPDLHSELNLSSLELGDSALYFCASSGAGTSGSEQYFGPGTRLTVT.